This is a list of T cell receptor beta chains from one sample in a study of blood T cell repertoires in COVID-19. Assay used: immunoSEQ multiplex PCR; TCRdb lists only in-frame clones, some missing. The profile shows some 350,000 clones, around 86% of them singletons. The sequenced sample consisted of peripheral blood. The receptors shown here come from a human donor in a cohort sampled during active COVID-19. The CDR3 runs from the conserved cysteine through the conserved F or W. Each record gives: V gene, CDR3 length, J gene, clone size, D gene, CDR3 DNA, CDR3 protein. D genes are given only for firm matches. A row's size may be missing; if present it is once, few, many or a size class.

V: TRBV5-1; length: 17; J: TRBJ2-1; size: NA; D: TRBD1; DNA: TGCGCCAGCAGCTCCACCGGATCGGGACAGGGTTCCAATGAGCAGTTCTTC; CDR3: CASSSTGSGQGSNEQFF
V: TRBV6-6; length: 14; J: TRBJ1-2; size: NA; D: TRBD1; DNA: TGTGCCAGCTATGACACAGGGGCCGGGTATGGCTACACCTTC; CDR3: CASYDTGAGYGYTF
V: TRBV10-3; length: 13; J: TRBJ2-5; size: NA; D: NA; DNA: TGTGCCATCAGTGAAAGACAGCAAGAGACCCAGTACTTC; CDR3: CAISERQQETQYF
V: TRBV10-3; length: 14; J: TRBJ2-5; size: NA; D: NA; DNA: TGTGCCATCAGTGAGTGGGACTCCCAAGAGACCCAGTACTTC; CDR3: CAISEWDSQETQYF
V: TRBV20-1; length: 12; J: TRBJ2-5; size: NA; D: TRBD2; DNA: TGCAGTGCTAGTGCTAGCGGTGAGACCCAGTACTTC; CDR3: CSASASGETQYF
V: TRBV4-1; length: 15; J: TRBJ2-7; size: NA; D: TRBD1; DNA: TGCGCCAGCAGCCATCCCGGGACAGGGTCCTACGAGCAGTACTTC; CDR3: CASSHPGTGSYEQYF
V: TRBV7-2; length: 15; J: TRBJ1-4; size: NA; D: NA; DNA: TGTGCCAGCAGCTTAGCGGGAGGGTCTAATGAAAAACTGTTTTTT; CDR3: CASSLAGGSNEKLFF
V: TRBV4-1; length: 16; J: TRBJ2-3; size: NA; D: NA; DNA: TGCGCCAGCAGCCAAGGGGTTAGGGGGGGGACAGATACGCAGTATTTT; CDR3: CASSQGVRGGTDTQYF
V: TRBV6-1; length: 13; J: TRBJ1-6; size: NA; D: NA; DNA: TGTGCCAGCAGTGAAGGGGAGAATTCACCCCTCCACTTT; CDR3: CASSEGENSPLHF
V: TRBV7-2; length: 14; J: TRBJ2-2; size: NA; D: NA; DNA: TGTGCCAGCAGACAGGATGGGAACACCGGGGAGCTGTTTTTT; CDR3: CASRQDGNTGELFF
V: TRBV2; length: 16; J: TRBJ2-7; size: NA; D: TRBD1; DNA: TGTGCCAGCAGTGACGTCGGGACAGGGGGCTCCTACGAGCAGTACTTC; CDR3: CASSDVGTGGSYEQYF
V: TRBV5-8; length: 17; J: TRBJ2-1; size: NA; D: TRBD2; DNA: TGTGCCAGCACCGCCCCTCTAGCGGGATTTAGCTACAATGAGCAGTTCTTC; CDR3: CASTAPLAGFSYNEQFF
V: TRBV7-6; length: 14; J: TRBJ1-3; size: NA; D: NA; DNA: TGTGCCAGCAGCTCTAACAGGGCTGGAAACACCATATATTTT; CDR3: CASSSNRAGNTIYF
V: TRBV7-9; length: 12; J: TRBJ1-1; size: NA; D: TRBD1; DNA: TGTGCCGGCGAGACAGGGTTTACTGAAGCTTTCTTT; CDR3: CAGETGFTEAFF
V: TRBV28; length: 13; J: TRBJ1-5; size: once; D: TRBD1; DNA: TGTGCCAGCAGTCAGGGGGCAAATCAGCCCCAGCATTTT; CDR3: CASSQGANQPQHF
V: TRBV6-6; length: 14; J: TRBJ1-5; size: NA; D: NA; DNA: TGTGCCAGCAGCCCCAGGGGTTTGAATCAGCCCCAGCATTTT; CDR3: CASSPRGLNQPQHF
V: TRBV3-1/TRBV3-2; length: 15; J: TRBJ2-3; size: NA; D: TRBD2; DNA: TGTGCCAGCAGCCAGGCTAGCGGGGGGACAGATACGCAGTATTTT; CDR3: CASSQASGGTDTQYF
V: TRBV5-1; length: 12; J: TRBJ2-7; size: NA; D: NA; DNA: TGCGCCAGCAGCCCAGATCACGCCGAGCAGTACTTC; CDR3: CASSPDHAEQYF
V: TRBV28; length: 16; J: TRBJ2-5; size: NA; D: TRBD2; DNA: TGTGCCAGCAGTTTCCAGCGGGAGGGCCGGAGGGGGACCCAGTACTTC; CDR3: CASSFQREGRRGTQYF
V: TRBV29-1; length: 13; J: TRBJ1-1; size: NA; D: NA; DNA: TGCAGCGTCGCGGGACGGATGAACACTGAAGCTTTCTTT; CDR3: CSVAGRMNTEAFF
V: TRBV28; length: 15; J: TRBJ1-1; size: NA; D: NA; DNA: TGTGCCAGCAGCCGACCACAGGCTTCGAACACTGAAGCTTTCTTT; CDR3: CASSRPQASNTEAFF
V: TRBV6-2/TRBV6-3; length: 19; J: TRBJ1-2; size: NA; D: NA; DNA: TGTGCCAGCAGCCTACGACGTGGTGGCCTGGCGGCCAGCGCAAATGGCTACACCTTC; CDR3: CASSLRRGGLAASANGYTF
V: TRBV5-4; length: 16; J: TRBJ2-2; size: NA; D: NA; DNA: TGTGCCAGCAGCTTGTATGTTAGCCAGAACACCGGGGAGCTGTTTTTT; CDR3: CASSLYVSQNTGELFF
V: TRBV21-1; length: 15; J: TRBJ1-1; size: NA; D: NA; DNA: TGTGCCAGCAGCAAACAAGGAGCGCGAGGAACTGAAGCTTTCTTT; CDR3: CASSKQGARGTEAFF
V: TRBV2; length: 14; J: TRBJ1-2; size: many; D: TRBD1; DNA: TGTGCCAGCAGTGAAACAGGGGAGGCCCTCCGCTACACCTTC; CDR3: CASSETGEALRYTF
V: TRBV9; length: 15; J: TRBJ2-2; size: NA; D: TRBD1; DNA: TGTGCCAGCAGCGTAGGGACAGGGAACACCGGGGAGCTGTTTTTT; CDR3: CASSVGTGNTGELFF
V: TRBV7-3; length: 17; J: TRBJ2-3; size: NA; D: NA; DNA: TGTGCCAGCAGCTTAGACAGTGTGGCGGCAATTACAGATACGCAGTATTTT; CDR3: CASSLDSVAAITDTQYF
V: TRBV19; length: 15; J: TRBJ1-3; size: NA; D: TRBD1; DNA: TGTGCCAGTAGTTCCAGGACAGGTTCTGGAAACACCATATATTTT; CDR3: CASSSRTGSGNTIYF
V: TRBV5-1; length: 13; J: TRBJ2-1; size: NA; D: TRBD1; DNA: TGCGCCAGCAGCTGGGGACAGGTCGGTGAGCAGTTCTTC; CDR3: CASSWGQVGEQFF
V: TRBV5-8; length: 16; J: TRBJ2-5; size: NA; D: TRBD1; DNA: TGTGCCAGCAGCCTCCCCGGGACAGGGGCACGAAAGACCCAGTACTTC; CDR3: CASSLPGTGARKTQYF
V: TRBV28; length: 14; J: TRBJ1-5; size: NA; D: TRBD1; DNA: TGTGCCAGCAGTTGGACAGGGCAGGAACAGCCCCAGCATTTT; CDR3: CASSWTGQEQPQHF
V: TRBV7-9; length: 13; J: TRBJ1-3; size: once; D: NA; DNA: TGTGCCAGCCCCGCGGCCCCCGGAAACACCATATATTTT; CDR3: CASPAAPGNTIYF
V: TRBV3-1/TRBV3-2; length: 15; J: TRBJ2-1; size: NA; D: TRBD2; DNA: TGTGCCAGCACCTTACTAGCGGGGGACATAAATGAGCAGTTCTTC; CDR3: CASTLLAGDINEQFF
V: TRBV6-5; length: 15; J: TRBJ2-3; size: NA; D: TRBD1; DNA: TGTGCCAGCAGGGATTCCGGGACAGCCCTAGATACGCAGTATTTT; CDR3: CASRDSGTALDTQYF
V: TRBV20-1; length: 11; J: TRBJ2-3; size: NA; D: NA; DNA: TGCAGTTCGGGGGTCACAGATACGCAGTATTTT; CDR3: CSSGVTDTQYF
V: TRBV6-1; length: 17; J: TRBJ2-7; size: NA; D: TRBD2; DNA: TGTGCCAGCAGTGAGGGACTAGCGGGAGTACCCCCCTACGAGCAGTACTTC; CDR3: CASSEGLAGVPPYEQYF
V: TRBV11-2; length: 14; J: TRBJ1-2; size: NA; D: TRBD1; DNA: TGTGCCAGCAGCTCTTTGACAGGGAACTATGGCTACACCTTC; CDR3: CASSSLTGNYGYTF
V: TRBV7-9; length: 15; J: TRBJ1-1; size: once; D: NA; DNA: TGTGCCAGCAGCCCACTAGGTCTCATGAACACTGAAGCTTTCTTT; CDR3: CASSPLGLMNTEAFF
V: TRBV2; length: 14; J: TRBJ1-1; size: NA; D: NA; DNA: TGTGCCAGCAGTTCGGACGGACAGAACACTGAAGCTTTCTTT; CDR3: CASSSDGQNTEAFF
V: TRBV6-5; length: 15; J: TRBJ2-5; size: NA; D: TRBD1; DNA: TGTGCCAGCAGGGATACAGGGGAGATAGGAGAGACCCAGTACTTC; CDR3: CASRDTGEIGETQYF
V: TRBV24-1; length: 15; J: TRBJ2-3; size: NA; D: TRBD2; DNA: TGTGCCACCGGAGAGACTAGCGTGGGCACAGATACGCAGTATTTT; CDR3: CATGETSVGTDTQYF
V: TRBV5-1; length: 16; J: TRBJ1-5; size: NA; D: TRBD1; DNA: TGCGCCAGCAGCTTGGGGACAGGGACTGGCAATCAGCCCCAGCATTTT; CDR3: CASSLGTGTGNQPQHF
V: TRBV28; length: 18; J: TRBJ1-1; size: NA; D: NA; DNA: TGTGCCAGCAGAAATTACCCCCTTTGGGGATCGGGGTACACTGAAGCTTTCTTT; CDR3: CASRNYPLWGSGYTEAFF
V: TRBV11-2; length: 15; J: TRBJ1-6; size: NA; D: NA; DNA: TGTGCCAGCAGCATTAAAAATGGAGGGGATTCACCCCTCCACTTT; CDR3: CASSIKNGGDSPLHF
V: TRBV18; length: 15; J: TRBJ1-5; size: few; D: TRBD1; DNA: TGTGCCAGCTCGCTGGGACAGGGGGCGGAACAGCCCCAGCATTTT; CDR3: CASSLGQGAEQPQHF
V: TRBV5-6; length: 14; J: TRBJ2-5; size: NA; D: TRBD1; DNA: TGTGCCAGCAGTGACTGGACAGGGCGAGAGACCCAGTACTTC; CDR3: CASSDWTGRETQYF
V: TRBV27; length: 14; J: TRBJ1-2; size: NA; D: TRBD1; DNA: TGTGCCAGCAGTTTTTCCGGGACAGGGCTCGGCTACACCTTC; CDR3: CASSFSGTGLGYTF
V: TRBV19; length: 13; J: TRBJ1-2; size: many; D: NA; DNA: TGTGCCAGTAGACCCGGTATTAACTATGGCTACACCTTC; CDR3: CASRPGINYGYTF
V: TRBV6-5; length: 14; J: TRBJ2-3; size: NA; D: NA; DNA: TGTGCCAGCAGTTACGCCTATGCCTCAGATACGCAGTATTTT; CDR3: CASSYAYASDTQYF
V: TRBV10-3; length: 14; J: TRBJ2-1; size: NA; D: TRBD2; DNA: TGTGCCATCAGTGGACTAGCGGGAGGAGATGAGCAGTTCTTC; CDR3: CAISGLAGGDEQFF
V: TRBV7-9; length: 16; J: TRBJ2-7; size: few; D: NA; DNA: TGTGCCAGCAGCCCTAGGAGGGGCCCCAGCTCCTACGAGCAGTACTTC; CDR3: CASSPRRGPSSYEQYF